The sample holds a few counts of the clone carrying this T cell receptor (beta chain). The data derive from a study of T cells in Graves' hyperthyroidism and ophthalmopathy. RNA transcripts gave rise to amplified TCR beta CDR3 regions. The primer set for the first-round RT-PCR of the TCR CDR3 was HTBI. TCRdb processed the multiplex PCR reads anew with MiXCR; each CDR3 protein has one entry. The data show about 530,000 distinct CDR3 sequences, with 17% seen just once and approximately 15% held by the top ten. Germline V gene lookup returns CDR1 WSHSY and CDR2 SAAADI. CDR3 length equals 17 residues. After removal of 3 bases from V and 5 bases from J, the junction contained 11 bases not matched to a gene.

The receptor comes from a woman aged 18-29 years with Graves' ophthalmopathy. The V call is TRBV10-2, the J call TRBJ2-3, with 10 bases matching TRBD1. The sample taken for sequencing was blood. The CDR3 loop reads CASSDLWTGGNKDTQYF. For the CDR3, the DNA is TGCGCCAGCAGTGACCTATGGACAGGGGGAAACAAAGATACGCAGTATTTT.